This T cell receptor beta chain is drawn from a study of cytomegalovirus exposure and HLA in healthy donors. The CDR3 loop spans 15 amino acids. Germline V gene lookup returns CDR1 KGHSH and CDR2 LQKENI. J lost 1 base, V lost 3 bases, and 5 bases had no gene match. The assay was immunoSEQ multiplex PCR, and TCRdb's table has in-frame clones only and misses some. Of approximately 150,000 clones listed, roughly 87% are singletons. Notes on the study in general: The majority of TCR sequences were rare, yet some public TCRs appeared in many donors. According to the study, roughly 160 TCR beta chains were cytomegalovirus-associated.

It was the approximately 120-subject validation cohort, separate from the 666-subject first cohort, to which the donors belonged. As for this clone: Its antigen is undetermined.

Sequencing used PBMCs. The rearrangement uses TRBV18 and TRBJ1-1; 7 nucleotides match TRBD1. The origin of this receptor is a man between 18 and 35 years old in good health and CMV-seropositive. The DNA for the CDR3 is TGTGCCAGCTCACCCGACAGGGCCCGGAACACTGAAGCTTTCTTT. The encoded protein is CASSPDRARNTEAFF.